This T cell receptor (beta chain) was observed in a study of blood T cell repertoires in COVID-19. Study summary: Sites across the United States, Italy and Spain contributed samples from acute and convalescent COVID-19. PBMCs, B-cell-depleted T cells, or T cells provided the cDNA or gDNA that made up the material.

In the authors' methods: From reference gene primer amplification, estimates of nucleated cell counts were derived. Profiled with immunoSEQ multiplex PCR; TCRdb holds only in-frame clones, not every one. Clone size and V and J calls were adopted from that table, with D and trimming inferred from the DNA. The table shows 55,000 to 75,000 clones, with about 81% occurring only once. Trimming at V came to 7 bases and at J to 2 bases, leaving 5 bases not matched to a gene. Germline CDR1 and CDR2: MDHEN and SYDVKM. This CDR3 has 14 residues. Sample: peripheral blood. The sequence was obtained from a human donor in a cohort sampled during active COVID-19. The V gene is TRBV28, the J gene TRBJ2-7; 10 positions match TRBD1. Here the CDR3 reads CASTSGQGAYEQYF. As DNA, the CDR3 is TGTGCCAGCACCTCCGGACAGGGGGCCTACGAGCAGTACTTC. Complete variable domain (other parts from reference TRBV28 and TRBJ2-7): DVKVTQSSRYLVKRTGEKVFLECVQDMDHENMFWYRQDPGLGLRLIYFSYDVKMKEKGDIPEGYSVSREKKERFSLILESASTNQTSMYLCASTSGQGAYEQYFGPGTRLTVT.